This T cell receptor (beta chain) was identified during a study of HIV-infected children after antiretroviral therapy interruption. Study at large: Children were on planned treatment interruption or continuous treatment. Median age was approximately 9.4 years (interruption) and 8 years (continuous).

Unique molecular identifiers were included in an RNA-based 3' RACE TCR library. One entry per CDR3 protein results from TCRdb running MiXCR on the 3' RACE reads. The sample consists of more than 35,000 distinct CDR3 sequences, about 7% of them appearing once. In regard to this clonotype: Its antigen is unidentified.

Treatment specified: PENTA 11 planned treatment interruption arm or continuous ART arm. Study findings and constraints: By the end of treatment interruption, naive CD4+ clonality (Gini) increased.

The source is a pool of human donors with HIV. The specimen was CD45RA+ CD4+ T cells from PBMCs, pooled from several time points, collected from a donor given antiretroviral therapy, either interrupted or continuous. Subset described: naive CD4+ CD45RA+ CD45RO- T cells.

The CDR3 coding sequence is TGTGCCAGCAGTCGACAGGGGGCTGGAGGCTACACCTTC. It yields the protein CASSRQGAGGYTF. The chain is built from TRBV6-1 and TRBJ1-2; 10 bases line up with TRBD1. Germline V gene lookup returns CDR1 MNHNS and CDR2 SASEGT. This CDR3 is 13 amino acids long. The junction had 5 bases not matched to a gene; V was cut back by 5 bases and J by 8 bases.